This TCR beta chain emerged from a study of regulatory T cells in long-lasting Graves disease. About the study: Over 5 years of antithyroid drugs with positive TSH receptor antibodies was taken to mean persistent Graves' disease. Study outcomes and limitations: Shared public clonotypes totalled approximately 3,000 in persistent patients, compared with about 990 in new patients.

Germline V gene sequence: CDR1 SGHTA, CDR2 FQGNSA. CDR3 length: 16 amino acids. The trim removed 5 bases at V and 4 bases at J, leaving 9 bases unmatched. Assembly of TCR beta libraries relied on iRepertoire HTBI primers together with Arm-PCR of CDR3 regions. TCRdb itself ran the multiplex PCR reads through MiXCR, one entry per CDR3 protein. The sample holds roughly 400,000 distinct CDR3 sequences, around a fifth seen once. Noted time point: persistent/refractory GD, antithyroid drugs over 5 years with positive TRAb. The TCR library was made from RNA that had been extracted from PBMCs in TRIzol. Each of the patients was recruited from an endocrinology department situated in Xi'an, China. Concerning this clonotype: Its matching antigen is unknown.

The sequence was obtained from a female donor with Graves disease. J is TRBJ1-5 and V is TRBV7-2; 9 nucleotides line up with TRBD1. The starting material was peripheral blood mononuclear cells (PBMCs), obtained when the disease was refractory, from a patient treated with antithyroid drugs. This chain's CDR3 is CASSREGTGFNQPQHF. The CDR3, as DNA: TGTGCCAGCAGCAGAGAGGGGACAGGGTTTAATCAGCCCCAGCATTTT.